The 4 T cell receptor beta chains given below trace back to one sample, sequenced in a study of spatial heterogeneity in lung cancer. Time point denoted: sample taken at primary tumor resection. MiXCR, run by TCRdb on the 5' RACE reads, gives a single entry per CDR3 protein. Seen here are 90,000 to 95,000 distinct CDR3 sequences, about an eighth observed once, and the top ten hold roughly 41%. Sequenced here: PBMCs, sampled at surgery. Receptors originate from a male donor with early-stage non-small cell lung cancer.

In its sample, this clonotype was seen a few times. V and J are TRBV14 and TRBJ2-1; D perhaps matches TRBD2 (5 bases). This CDR3 has 14 amino acids. The germline V gene has CDR1 SGHDN and CDR2 FVKESK. Trimming stripped 4 bases from V and 7 bases from J, with 14 bases between. This CDR3 reads CASSPHRSGNEQFF. The CDR3 region has the DNA TGTGCCAGCAGCCCTCATAGGTCGGGGAATGAGCAGTTCTTC. The full variable domain, rest sourced from reference TRBV14 and TRBJ2-1, is EAGVTQFPSHSVIEKGQTVTLRCDPISGHDNLYWYRRVMGKEIKFLLHFVKESKQDESGMPNNRFLAERTGGTYSTLKVQPAELEDSGVYFCASSPHRSGNEQFFGPGTRLTVL.

This clonotype turned up a few times. The CDR3: CASSTAGGHDTQYF. CDR3 nucleotide sequence: TGTGCCAGCAGTACGGCGGGGGGGCACGATACGCAGTATTTT. The chain joins TRBV28 to TRBJ2-3; 9 bases fit TRBD2. Germline assignment: CDR1 MDHEN and CDR2 SYDVKM. V lost 5 bases and J lost 6; bases outside the gene matches: 6. The CDR3 contains 14 residues. Looking up the rest from reference TRBV28 and TRBJ2-3 gives the full variable domain: DVKVTQSSRYLVKRTGEKVFLECVQDMDHENMFWYRQDPGLGLRLIYFSYDVKMKEKGDIPEGYSVSREKKERFSLILESASTNQTSMYLCASSTAGGHDTQYFGPGTRLTVL.

This clonotype appeared a few times. The chain has TRBV5-1 and TRBJ2-2; TRBD2 agrees at 16 bases. J was trimmed by 2 bases and V by 4 bases; bases with no gene match: 8. CDR3 length equals 19 residues. Germline V gene lookup returns CDR1 SGHRS and CDR2 YFSETQ. This chain's CDR3 is CASSPGTSGGARNTGELFF. The CDR3 coding sequence is TGCGCCAGCAGCCCCGGGACTAGCGGGGGGGCACGCAACACCGGGGAGCTGTTTTTT.

This clonotype was observed a handful of times. The chain couples TRBV6-6 to TRBJ2-6; D is perhaps TRBD2 (6 bases). With 6 bases removed from V and 0 bases from J, the gap between germline ends came to 30 bases. Germline loops: CDR1 MNHNY, CDR2 SVGAGI (reference sequence). This CDR3 has 22 residues. CDR3 bases: TGTGCCAGCAGCCGTTACGGGGGTAGATCGGCGACAGACAGCTCTGGGGCCAACGTCCTGACTTTC. Translating gives CASSRYGGRSATDSSGANVLTF.